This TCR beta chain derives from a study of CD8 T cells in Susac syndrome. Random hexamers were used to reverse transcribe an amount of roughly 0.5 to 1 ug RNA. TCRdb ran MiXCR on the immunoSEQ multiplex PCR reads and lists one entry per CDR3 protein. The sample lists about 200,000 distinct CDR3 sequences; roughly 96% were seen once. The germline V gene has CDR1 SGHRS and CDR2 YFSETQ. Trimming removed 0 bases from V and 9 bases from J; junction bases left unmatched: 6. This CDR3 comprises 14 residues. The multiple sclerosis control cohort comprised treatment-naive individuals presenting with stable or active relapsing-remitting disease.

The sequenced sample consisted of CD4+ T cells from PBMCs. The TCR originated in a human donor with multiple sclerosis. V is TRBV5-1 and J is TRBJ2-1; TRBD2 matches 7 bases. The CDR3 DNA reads TGCGCCAGCAGCTTGGTAAGCGGGGTTGGTGAGCAGTTCTTC. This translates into CASSLVSGVGEQFF.